The 2 T cell receptor beta chains below all came from one sample that was sequenced in a study of CD8+CD57+ T cells in acquired aplastic anemia. Individuals selected for sequencing had exhibited CD8+CD57+ cell expansion on flow cytometry. The template used for profiling TCR beta VDJ and CDR3 was genomic DNA. Each CDR3 protein is one row after TCRdb ran MiXCR on the reads. The repertoire holds roughly 170,000 distinct CDR3 sequences, 48% seen once, with 13% in the top ten. Sequencing was performed on sorted CD4+, CD8+, or CD8+CD57+ T cells (not recorded which) from PBMCs. The receptor source for this set is a human donor with aplastic anemia.

The V and J genes are TRBV2 and TRBJ1-3; 7 bases line up with TRBD1. Trimming at V came to 4 bases and at J to 1 base, leaving 4 bases not matched to a gene. Germline V gives CDR1 SNHLY, CDR2 FYNNEI. The CDR3 sequence is 15 residues long. Written as DNA, the CDR3 is TGTGCCAGCAGTGGCAACAGGGGTTCTGGAAACACCATATATTTT. The encoded protein is CASSGNRGSGNTIYF.

This clonotype was observed once. Relative to the germline gene, one junction end is altered; a read error may explain this. The chain is built from TRBV11-1 and TRBJ2-7; 12 bases map to TRBD1. Looked up from germline, CDR1 is SGHAT and CDR2 is FQDESV (reference sequence). This CDR3 is 18 amino acids long. The CDR3 here is CASSPFPGTGGKSYERYF. DNA for the CDR3: TGTGCCAGCAGTCCCTTTCCCGGGACAGGGGGCAAGTCCTACGAGCGGTACTTC.